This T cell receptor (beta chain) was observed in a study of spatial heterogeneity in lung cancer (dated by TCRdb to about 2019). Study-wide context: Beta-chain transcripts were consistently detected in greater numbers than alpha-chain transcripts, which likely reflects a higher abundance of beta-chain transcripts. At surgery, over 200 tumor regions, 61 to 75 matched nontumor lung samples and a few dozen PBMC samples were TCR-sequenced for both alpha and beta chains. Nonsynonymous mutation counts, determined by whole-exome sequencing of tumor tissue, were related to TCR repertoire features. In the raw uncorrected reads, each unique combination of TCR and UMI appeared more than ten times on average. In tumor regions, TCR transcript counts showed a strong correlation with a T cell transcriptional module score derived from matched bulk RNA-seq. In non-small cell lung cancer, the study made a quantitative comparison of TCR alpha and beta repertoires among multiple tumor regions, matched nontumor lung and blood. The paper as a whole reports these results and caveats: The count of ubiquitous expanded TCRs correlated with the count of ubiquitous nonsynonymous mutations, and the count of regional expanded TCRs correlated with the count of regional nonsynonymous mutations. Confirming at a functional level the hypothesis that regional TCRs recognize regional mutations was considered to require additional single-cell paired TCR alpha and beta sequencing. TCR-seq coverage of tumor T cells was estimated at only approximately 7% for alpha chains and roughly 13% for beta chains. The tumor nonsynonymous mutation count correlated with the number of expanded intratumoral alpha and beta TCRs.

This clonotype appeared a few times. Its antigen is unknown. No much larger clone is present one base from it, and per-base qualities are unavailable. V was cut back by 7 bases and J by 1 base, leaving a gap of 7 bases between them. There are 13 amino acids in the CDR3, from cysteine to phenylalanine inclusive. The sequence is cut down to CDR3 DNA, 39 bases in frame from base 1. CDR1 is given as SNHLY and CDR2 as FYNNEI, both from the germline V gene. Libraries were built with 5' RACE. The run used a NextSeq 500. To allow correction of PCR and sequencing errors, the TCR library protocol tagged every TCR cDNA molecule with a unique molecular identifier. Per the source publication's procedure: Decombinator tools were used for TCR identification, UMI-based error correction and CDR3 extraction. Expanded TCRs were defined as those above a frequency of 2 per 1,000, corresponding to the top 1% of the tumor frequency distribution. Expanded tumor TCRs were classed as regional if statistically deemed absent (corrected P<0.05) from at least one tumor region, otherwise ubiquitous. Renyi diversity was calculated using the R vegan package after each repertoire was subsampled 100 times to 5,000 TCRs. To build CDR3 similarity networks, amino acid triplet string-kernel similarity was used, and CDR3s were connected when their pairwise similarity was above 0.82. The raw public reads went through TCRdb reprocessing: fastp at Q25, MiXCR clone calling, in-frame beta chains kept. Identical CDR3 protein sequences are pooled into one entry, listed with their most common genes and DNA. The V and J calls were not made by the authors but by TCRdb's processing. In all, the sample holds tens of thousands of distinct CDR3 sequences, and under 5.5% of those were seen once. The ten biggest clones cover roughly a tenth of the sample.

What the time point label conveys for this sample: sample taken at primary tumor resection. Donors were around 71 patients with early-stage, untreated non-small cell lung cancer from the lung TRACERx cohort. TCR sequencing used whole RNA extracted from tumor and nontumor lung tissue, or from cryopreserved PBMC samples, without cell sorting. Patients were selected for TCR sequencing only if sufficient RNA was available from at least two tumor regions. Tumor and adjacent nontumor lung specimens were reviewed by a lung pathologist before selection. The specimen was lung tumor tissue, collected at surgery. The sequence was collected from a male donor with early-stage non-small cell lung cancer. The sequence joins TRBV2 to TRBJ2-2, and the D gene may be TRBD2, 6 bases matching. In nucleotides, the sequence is TGTGCCAGCAACGGGGGGAACACCGGGGAGCTGTTTTTT. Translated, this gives CASNGGNTGELFF.